The entry that follows covers one TCR beta chain sequence. Per the original methods: Reference gene primer amplification gave nucleated cell count estimates. Profiled with immunoSEQ multiplex PCR; TCRdb holds only in-frame clones, not every one. V and J calls and clone size are as listed in that table; D and trimming were resolved from the DNA. Of around 130,000 clones listed, more than 75% are singletons. The entry originates in a study of blood T cell repertoires in COVID-19. With V trimmed by 7 bases and J by 2 bases, 8 bases remained unmatched. CDR3 size: 15 residues. The germline gives CDR1 SNHLY, CDR2 FYNNEI.

Material for sequencing was peripheral blood. The rearrangement links TRBV2 to TRBJ2-7, with 10 bases aligning to TRBD1. The clonotype comes from a woman aged 50 to 65 who had recovered from COVID-19. The CDR3, as DNA: TGTGCCAGCACCAAAGAAGGGACAGGGGCCTACGAGCAGTACTTC. This encodes CASTKEGTGAYEQYF.